This T cell receptor beta chain was retrieved from a study of shared clonotypes between healthy human individuals. Across the study: Donors had three CD4 naive, three CD4 memory, two CD8 naive and one CD8 memory plate apiece. Whole-study results and caveats: Clonotypes that were shared across a handful of donors made up around 5% of naive CD4 clonotypes.

Donors were healthy HIV-negative adults without recently reported acute infections or vaccinations. Researchers partitioned CD4+ cells into CD45RA+ naive and CD45RA-negative memory subsets. Libraries were prepared by immunoSEQ multiplex PCR; TCRdb keeps only in-frame clonotypes and omits some of them. The repertoire includes roughly 2 million clones, around 95% of them detected once, and more than 0.1% sits in the top ten. With 3 bases removed from V and 0 bases from J, the gap between germline ends came to 19 bases. The CDR3 is 17 residues long. CDR1 is SGHDT, CDR2 YYEEEE, per germline. Only a few counts were recorded for this clone. Antigen specificity is unknown.

Sequencing used naive CD4+ T cells sorted from blood. Documented subset: CD45RA+ positively selected. The source is a man in his late teens or twenties in good health. V usage is TRBV5-6 and J usage is TRBJ2-7, with a possible D match to TRBD1 (7 bases). The CDR3 protein is CASSSGETGRGSYEQYF. The CDR3 bases are TGTGCCAGCAGCTCTGGGGAGACAGGGCGGGGCTCCTACGAGCAGTACTTC.